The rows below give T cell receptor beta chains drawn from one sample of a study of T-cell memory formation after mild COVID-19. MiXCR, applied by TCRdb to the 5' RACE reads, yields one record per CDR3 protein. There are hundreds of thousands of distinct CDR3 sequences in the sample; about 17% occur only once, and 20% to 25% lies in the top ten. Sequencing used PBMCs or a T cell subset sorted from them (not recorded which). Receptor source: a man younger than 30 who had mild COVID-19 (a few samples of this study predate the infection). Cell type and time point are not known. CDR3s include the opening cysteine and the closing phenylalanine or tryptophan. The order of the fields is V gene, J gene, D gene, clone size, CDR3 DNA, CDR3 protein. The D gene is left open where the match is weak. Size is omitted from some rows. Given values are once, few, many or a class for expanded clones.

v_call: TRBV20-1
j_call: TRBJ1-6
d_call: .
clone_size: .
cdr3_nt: TGCAGTGCCTTAGACAGATCGGCTAATTCACCCCTCCACTTT
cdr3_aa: CSALDRSANSPLHF

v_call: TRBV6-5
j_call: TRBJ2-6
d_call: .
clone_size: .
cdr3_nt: TGTGCCAGCAGTTATGGCAGGTCTGGGGCCAACGTCCTGACTTTC
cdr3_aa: CASSYGRSGANVLTF

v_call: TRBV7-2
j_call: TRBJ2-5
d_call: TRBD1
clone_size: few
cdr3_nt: TGTGCCAGCAGCTTAGCAGTAGGGGACAGGGTGCGGGAGACCCAGTACTTC
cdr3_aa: CASSLAVGDRVRETQYF

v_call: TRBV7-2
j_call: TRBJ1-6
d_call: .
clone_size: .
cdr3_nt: TGTGCCAGCAGCCGTGGGGGGACCTCCTATAATTCACCCCTCCACTTT
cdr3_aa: CASSRGGTSYNSPLHF

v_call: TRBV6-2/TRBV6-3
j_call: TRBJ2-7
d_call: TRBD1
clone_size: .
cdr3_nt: TGTGCCACCGAACAGGGGGCGGGGTACGAGCAGTACTTC
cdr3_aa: CATEQGAGYEQYF

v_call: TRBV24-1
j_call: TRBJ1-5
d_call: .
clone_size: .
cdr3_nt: TGTGCCACCAGAGGGGAGAATCAGCCCCAGCATTTT
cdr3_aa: CATRGENQPQHF

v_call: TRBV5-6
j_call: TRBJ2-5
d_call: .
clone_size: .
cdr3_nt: TGTGCCAGCAGCTTGGATGAGCAAGAGACCCAGTACTTC
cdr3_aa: CASSLDEQETQYF

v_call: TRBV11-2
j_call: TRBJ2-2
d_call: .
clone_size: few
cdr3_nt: TGTGCCAGCAGCTCCGGTCCCGGGAAGACCGGGGAGCTGTTTTTT
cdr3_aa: CASSSGPGKTGELFF

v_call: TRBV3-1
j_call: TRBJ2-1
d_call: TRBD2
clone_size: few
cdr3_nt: TGTGCCAGCAGCAAACTCGGGGGGGGGCCTGCCAATGAGCAGTTCTTC
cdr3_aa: CASSKLGGGPANEQFF

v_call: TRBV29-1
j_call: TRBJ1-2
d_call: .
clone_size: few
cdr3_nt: TGCAGCGGGGCCGAGGGGTTCGACTATGGCTACACCTTC
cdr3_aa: CSGAEGFDYGYTF

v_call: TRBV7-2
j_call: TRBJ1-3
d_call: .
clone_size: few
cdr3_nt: TGTGCCAGCAGCTCTCAGGGCCTCTCTGGAAACACCATATATTTT
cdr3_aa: CASSSQGLSGNTIYF

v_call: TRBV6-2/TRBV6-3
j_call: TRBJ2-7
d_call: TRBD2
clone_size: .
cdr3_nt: TGTGCCAGCAATTTCGGGGGGTATGCCGAGCAGTACTTC
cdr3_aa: CASNFGGYAEQYF

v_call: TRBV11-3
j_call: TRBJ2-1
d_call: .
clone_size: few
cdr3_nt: TGTGCCAGCAGCACGAGACAGGGAGGGGAGCAGTTCTTC
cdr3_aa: CASSTRQGGEQFF

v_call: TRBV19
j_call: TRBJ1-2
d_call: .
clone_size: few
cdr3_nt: TGTGCCAGTAGTTGGGGGTTTTCCGACTATGGCTACACCTTC
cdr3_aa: CASSWGFSDYGYTF

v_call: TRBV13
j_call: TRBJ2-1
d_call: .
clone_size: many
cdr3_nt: TGTGCCAGCAGCCTCCAAGAAGACAGGAAGCAGTTCTTC
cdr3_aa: CASSLQEDRKQFF

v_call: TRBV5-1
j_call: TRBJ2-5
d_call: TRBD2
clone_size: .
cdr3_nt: TGCGCCAGCAGCTTGTTCTTTTGGCTAGCGGGGAAAGAGACCCAGTACTTC
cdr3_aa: CASSLFFWLAGKETQYF